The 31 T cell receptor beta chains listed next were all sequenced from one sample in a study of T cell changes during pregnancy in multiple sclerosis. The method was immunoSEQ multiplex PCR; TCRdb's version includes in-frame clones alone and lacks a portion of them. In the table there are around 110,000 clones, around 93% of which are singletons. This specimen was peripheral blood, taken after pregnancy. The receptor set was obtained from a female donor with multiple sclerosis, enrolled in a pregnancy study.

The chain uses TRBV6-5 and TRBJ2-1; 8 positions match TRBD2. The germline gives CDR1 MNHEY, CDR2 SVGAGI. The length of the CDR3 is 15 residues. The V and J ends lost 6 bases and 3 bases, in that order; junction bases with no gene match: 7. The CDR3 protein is CASSFRGGLYNEQFF. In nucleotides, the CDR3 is TGTGCCAGCAGCTTCCGGGGGGGCCTCTACAATGAGCAGTTCTTC.

CDR3 sequence (DNA): TGTGCCAGCAGTTACAAGGGACAGGGAGGCTATGGCTACACCTTC. Translated, it gives CASSYKGQGGYGYTF. The chain couples TRBV27 to TRBJ1-2; 9 bases agree with TRBD1. V was clipped by 4 bases and J by 4 bases; unmatched bases: 7. Germline V CDR1 and CDR2: MNHEY, SMNVEV (reference sequence). The CDR3 has 15 residues.

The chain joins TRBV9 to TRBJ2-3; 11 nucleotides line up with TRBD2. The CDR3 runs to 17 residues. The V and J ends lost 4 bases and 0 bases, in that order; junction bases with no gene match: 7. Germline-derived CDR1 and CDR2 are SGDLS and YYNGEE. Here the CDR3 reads CASSPRLAGNSTDTQYF. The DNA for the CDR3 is TGTGCCAGCAGCCCAAGACTAGCGGGGAATAGCACAGATACGCAGTATTTT.

The CDR3 DNA reads TGTGCCAGCAGCTTGGACTCTCGGCGGCTAGCGGGGCAAGAGACCCAGTACTTC. Translation gives CASSLDSRRLAGQETQYF. This chain connects TRBV5-4 to TRBJ2-5, with 9 nucleotides matching TRBD2. Germline CDR1 and CDR2: SGHNT and YYREEE (reference sequence). The junction had 11 bases not matched to a gene; V was cut back by 0 bases and J by 2 bases. The CDR3 covers 18 residues.

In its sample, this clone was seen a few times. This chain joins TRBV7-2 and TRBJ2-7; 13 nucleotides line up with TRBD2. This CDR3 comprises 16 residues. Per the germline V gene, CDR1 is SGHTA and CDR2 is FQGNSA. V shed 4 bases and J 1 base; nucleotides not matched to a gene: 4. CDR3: CASSWTSGRRSYEQYF. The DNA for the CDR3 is TGTGCCAGCAGCTGGACTAGCGGGAGACGGTCCTACGAGCAGTACTTC.

The CDR3 is CASSLAPRSEAFF. The CDR3 nucleotides are TGTGCCAGCTCACTAGCCCCCCGGTCCGAAGCTTTCTTT. The chain carries TRBV18 and TRBJ1-1; D remains ambiguous. CDR3 length: 13 amino acids. V gave up 4 bases and J gave up 8 bases, with 14 bases separating them. Germline V gene data show CDR1 as KGHSH and CDR2 as LQKENI.

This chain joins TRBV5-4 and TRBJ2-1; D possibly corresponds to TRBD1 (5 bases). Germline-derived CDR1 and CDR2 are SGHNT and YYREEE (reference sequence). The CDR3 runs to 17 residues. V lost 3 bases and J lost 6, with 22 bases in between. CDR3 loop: CASSSRASSRGFNEQFF. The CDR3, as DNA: TGTGCCAGCAGCTCTCGGGCGTCTAGTAGGGGATTCAATGAGCAGTTCTTC.

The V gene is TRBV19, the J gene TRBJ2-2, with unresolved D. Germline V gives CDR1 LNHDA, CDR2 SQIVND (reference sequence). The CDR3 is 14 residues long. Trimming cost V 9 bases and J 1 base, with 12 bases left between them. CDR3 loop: CASSIAVNTGELFF. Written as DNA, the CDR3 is TGTGCCAGCTCCATAGCCGTGAACACCGGGGAGCTGTTTTTT. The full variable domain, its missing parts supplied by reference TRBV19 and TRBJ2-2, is DGGITQSPKYLFRKEGQNVTLSCEQNLNHDAMYWYRQDPGQGLRLIYYSQIVNDFQKGDIAEGYSVSREKKESFPLTVTSAQKNPTAFYLCASSIAVNTGELFFGEGSRLTVL.

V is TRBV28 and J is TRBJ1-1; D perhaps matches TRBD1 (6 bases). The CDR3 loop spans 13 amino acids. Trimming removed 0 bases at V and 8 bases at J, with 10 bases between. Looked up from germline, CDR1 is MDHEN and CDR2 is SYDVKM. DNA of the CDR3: TGTGCCAGCAGTTTATGGGCCAGGGGAGAAGCTTTCTTT. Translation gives CASSLWARGEAFF.

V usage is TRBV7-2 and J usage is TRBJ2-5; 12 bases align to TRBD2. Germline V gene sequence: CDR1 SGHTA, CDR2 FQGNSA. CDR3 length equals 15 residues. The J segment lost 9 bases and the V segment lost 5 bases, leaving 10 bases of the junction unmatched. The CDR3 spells CASSNRLAGEAAQYF. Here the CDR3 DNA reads TGTGCCAGCAGCAATCGACTAGCGGGAGAAGCAGCCCAGTACTTC. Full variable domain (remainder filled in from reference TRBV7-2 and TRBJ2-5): GAGVSQSPSNKVTEKGKDVELRCDPISGHTALYWYRQSLGQGLEFLIYFQGNSAPDKSGLPSDRFSAERTGGSVSTLTIQRTQQEDSAVYLCASSNRLAGEAAQYFGPGTRLLVL.

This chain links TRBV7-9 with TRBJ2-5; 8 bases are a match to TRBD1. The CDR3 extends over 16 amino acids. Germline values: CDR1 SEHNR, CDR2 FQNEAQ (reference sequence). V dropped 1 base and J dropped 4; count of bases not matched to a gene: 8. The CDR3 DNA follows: TGTGCCAGCAGCTTAGAGGGCAGGGGGCCGTTAGAGACCCAGTACTTC. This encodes CASSLEGRGPLETQYF.

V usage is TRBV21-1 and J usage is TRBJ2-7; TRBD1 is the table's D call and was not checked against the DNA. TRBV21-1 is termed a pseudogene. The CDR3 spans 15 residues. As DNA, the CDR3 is TGTGCCAGCAGCATATGCAGGCTAAGCTCCTACGAGCAGTACTTC. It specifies CASSICRLSSYEQYF.

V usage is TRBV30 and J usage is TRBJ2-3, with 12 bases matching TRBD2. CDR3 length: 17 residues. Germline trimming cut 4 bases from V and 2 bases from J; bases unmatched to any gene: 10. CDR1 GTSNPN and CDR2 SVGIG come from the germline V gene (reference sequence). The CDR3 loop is CAWIPGLAGPFTDTQYF. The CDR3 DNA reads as TGTGCCTGGATCCCCGGACTAGCGGGGCCTTTCACAGATACGCAGTATTTT.

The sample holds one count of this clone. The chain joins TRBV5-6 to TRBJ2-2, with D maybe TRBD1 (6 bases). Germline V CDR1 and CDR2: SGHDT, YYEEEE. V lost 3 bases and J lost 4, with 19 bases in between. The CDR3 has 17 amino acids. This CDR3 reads CASSSRTGNTFTGELFF. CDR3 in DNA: TGTGCCAGCAGCTCGAGAACAGGGAACACTTTCACCGGGGAGCTGTTTTTT.

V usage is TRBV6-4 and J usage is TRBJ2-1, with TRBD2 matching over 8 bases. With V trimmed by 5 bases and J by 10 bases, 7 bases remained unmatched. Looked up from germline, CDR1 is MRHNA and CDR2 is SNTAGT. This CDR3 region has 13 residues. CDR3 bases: TGTGCCAGCAGTACCAGAGAGCGGGAGGAGCAGTTCTTC. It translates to CASSTREREEQFF.

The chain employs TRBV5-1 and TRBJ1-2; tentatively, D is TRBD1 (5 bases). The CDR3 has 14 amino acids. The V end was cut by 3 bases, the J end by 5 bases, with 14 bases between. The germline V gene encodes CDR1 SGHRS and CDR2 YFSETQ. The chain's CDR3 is CASSSGGEEYGYTF. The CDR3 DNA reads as TGCGCCAGCAGCTCCGGGGGGGAGGAGTATGGCTACACCTTC.

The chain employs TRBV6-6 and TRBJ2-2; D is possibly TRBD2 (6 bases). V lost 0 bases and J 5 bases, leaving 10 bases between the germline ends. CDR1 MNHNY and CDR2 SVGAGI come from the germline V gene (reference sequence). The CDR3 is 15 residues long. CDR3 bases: TGTGCCAGCAGTTACTCCTGGGGGGAAACCGGGGAGCTGTTTTTT. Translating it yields CASSYSWGETGELFF.

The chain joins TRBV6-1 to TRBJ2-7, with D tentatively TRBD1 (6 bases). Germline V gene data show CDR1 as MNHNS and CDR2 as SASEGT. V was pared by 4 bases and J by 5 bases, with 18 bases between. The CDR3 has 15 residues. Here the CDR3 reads CASSGGTGKNDEQYF. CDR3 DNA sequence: TGTGCCAGCAGTGGTGGTACAGGGAAGAACGACGAGCAGTACTTC.

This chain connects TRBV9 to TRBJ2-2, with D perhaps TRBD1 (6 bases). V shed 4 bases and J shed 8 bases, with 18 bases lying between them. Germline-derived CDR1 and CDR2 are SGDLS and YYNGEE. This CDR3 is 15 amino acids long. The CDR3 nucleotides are TGTGCCAGCAGCTCAAACAGGAACAGGGCAGGGGAGCTGTTTTTT. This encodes CASSSNRNRAGELFF.

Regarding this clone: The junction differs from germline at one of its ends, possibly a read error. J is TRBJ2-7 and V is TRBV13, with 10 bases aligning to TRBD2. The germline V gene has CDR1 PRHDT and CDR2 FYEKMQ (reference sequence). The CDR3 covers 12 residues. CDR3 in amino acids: CASSTPSGGPRF. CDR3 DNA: TGTGCCAGCAGCACCCCTAGCGGGGGCCCCCGGTTC.

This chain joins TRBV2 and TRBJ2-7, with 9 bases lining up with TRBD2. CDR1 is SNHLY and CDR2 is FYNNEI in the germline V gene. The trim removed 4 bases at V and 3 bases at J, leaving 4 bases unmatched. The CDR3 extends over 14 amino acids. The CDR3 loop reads CASSAQRGVYEQYF. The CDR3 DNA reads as TGTGCCAGCAGTGCTCAGCGGGGGGTCTACGAGCAGTACTTC.

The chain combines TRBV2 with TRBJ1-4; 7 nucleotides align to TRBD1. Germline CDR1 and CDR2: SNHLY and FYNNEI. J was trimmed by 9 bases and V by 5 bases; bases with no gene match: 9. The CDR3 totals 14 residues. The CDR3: CASSMSRTGQKLFF. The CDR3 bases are TGTGCCAGCAGTATGAGTCGGACAGGTCAAAAACTGTTTTTT.

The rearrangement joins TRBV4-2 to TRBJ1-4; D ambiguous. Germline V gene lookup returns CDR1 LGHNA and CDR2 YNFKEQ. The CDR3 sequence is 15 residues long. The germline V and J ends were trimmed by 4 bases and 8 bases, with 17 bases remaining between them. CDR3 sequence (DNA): TGTGCCAGCAGCCCAAACCCATCGGAGATGGAAAAACTGTTTTTT. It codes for CASSPNPSEMEKLFF.

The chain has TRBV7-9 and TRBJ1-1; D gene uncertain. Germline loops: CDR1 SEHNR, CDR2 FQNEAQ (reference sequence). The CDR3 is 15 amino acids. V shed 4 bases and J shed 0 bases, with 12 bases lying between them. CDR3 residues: CASSSHSTMNTEAFF. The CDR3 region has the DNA TGTGCCAGCAGCTCGCACAGTACCATGAACACTGAAGCTTTCTTT.

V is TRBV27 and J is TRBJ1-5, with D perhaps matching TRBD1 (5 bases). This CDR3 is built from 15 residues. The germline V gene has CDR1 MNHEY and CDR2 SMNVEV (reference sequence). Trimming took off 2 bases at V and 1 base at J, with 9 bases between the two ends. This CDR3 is CASSLRGSSNQPQHF. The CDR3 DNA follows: TGTGCCAGCAGTTTACGGGGGAGCAGCAATCAGCCCCAGCATTTT.

The CDR3 here is CAWSVGWRGGTEAFF. The CDR3, as DNA: TGTGCCTGGAGTGTCGGGTGGAGGGGGGGCACTGAAGCTTTCTTT. The chain recombines TRBV30 with TRBJ1-1; maybe TRBD1 (6 bases). The CDR3 has 15 amino acids. Trimming took off 0 bases at V and 4 bases at J, with 15 bases between the two ends. Looked up from germline, CDR1 is GTSNPN and CDR2 is SVGIG (reference sequence).

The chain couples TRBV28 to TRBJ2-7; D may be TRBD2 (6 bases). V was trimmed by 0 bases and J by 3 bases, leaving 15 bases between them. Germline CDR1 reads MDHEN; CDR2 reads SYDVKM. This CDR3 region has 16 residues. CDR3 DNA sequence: TGTGCCAGCAGTTTATGGGGGGGAGGAGGGATCTACGAGCAGTACTTC. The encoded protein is CASSLWGGGGIYEQYF. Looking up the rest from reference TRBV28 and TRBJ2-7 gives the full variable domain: DVKVTQSSRYLVKRTGEKVFLECVQDMDHENMFWYRQDPGLGLRLIYFSYDVKMKEKGDIPEGYSVSREKKERFSLILESASTNQTSMYLCASSLWGGGGIYEQYFGPGTRLTVT.

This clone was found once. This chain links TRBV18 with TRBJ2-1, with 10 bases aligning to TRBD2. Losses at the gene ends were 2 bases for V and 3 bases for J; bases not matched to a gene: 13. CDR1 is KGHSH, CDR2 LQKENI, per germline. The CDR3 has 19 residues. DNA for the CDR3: TGTGCCAGCTCACCAGAGCGGGGGGGCTCCTCTGGAGGCTACAATGAGCAGTTCTTC. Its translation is CASSPERGGSSGGYNEQFF.

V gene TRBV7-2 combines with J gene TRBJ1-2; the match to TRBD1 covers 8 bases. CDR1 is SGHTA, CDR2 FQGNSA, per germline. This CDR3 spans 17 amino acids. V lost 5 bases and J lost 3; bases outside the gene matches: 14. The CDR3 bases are TGTGCCAGCAGCCCCTACGGAGGGACAGGCCTCTACTATGGCTACACCTTC. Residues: CASSPYGGTGLYYGYTF.

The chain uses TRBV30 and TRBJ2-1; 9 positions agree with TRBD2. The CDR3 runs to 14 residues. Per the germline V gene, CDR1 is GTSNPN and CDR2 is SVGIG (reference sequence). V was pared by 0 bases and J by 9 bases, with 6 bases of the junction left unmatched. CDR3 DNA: TGTGCCTGGAGTGTAGGGGGCGGGGGGGGTGAGCAGTTCTTC. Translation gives CAWSVGGGGGEQFF.

The CDR3 nucleotides are TGCGCCAGCAGCTTGGCAGGGGGTTCCGATCAGCCCCAGCATTTT. This gives the protein CASSLAGGSDQPQHF. The rearrangement joins TRBV5-1 to TRBJ1-5; 7 bases agree with TRBD1. Germline V gene data show CDR1 as SGHRS and CDR2 as YFSETQ. The length of the CDR3 is 15 residues. The junction had 5 bases not matched to a gene; V was cut back by 0 bases and J by 5 bases.